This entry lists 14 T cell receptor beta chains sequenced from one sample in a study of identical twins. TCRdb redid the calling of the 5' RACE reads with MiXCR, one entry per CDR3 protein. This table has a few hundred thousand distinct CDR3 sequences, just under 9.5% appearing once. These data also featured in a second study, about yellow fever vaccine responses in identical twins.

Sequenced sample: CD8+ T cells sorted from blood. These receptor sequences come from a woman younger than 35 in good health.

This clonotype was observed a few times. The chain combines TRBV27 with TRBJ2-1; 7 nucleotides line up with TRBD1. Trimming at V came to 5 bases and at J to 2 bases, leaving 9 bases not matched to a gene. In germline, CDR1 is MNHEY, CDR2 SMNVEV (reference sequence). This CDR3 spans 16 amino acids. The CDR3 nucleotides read TGTGCCAGCAGTCTGTCCGGGACAGTTGCCTACAATGAGCAGTTCTTC. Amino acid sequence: CASSLSGTVAYNEQFF.

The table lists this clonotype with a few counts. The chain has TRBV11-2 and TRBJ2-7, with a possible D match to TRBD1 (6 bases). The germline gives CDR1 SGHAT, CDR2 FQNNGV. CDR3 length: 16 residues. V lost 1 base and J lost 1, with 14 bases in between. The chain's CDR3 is CASSLGRTAASYEQYF. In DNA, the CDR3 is TGTGCCAGCAGCTTAGGTAGGACAGCCGCTTCCTACGAGCAGTACTTC.

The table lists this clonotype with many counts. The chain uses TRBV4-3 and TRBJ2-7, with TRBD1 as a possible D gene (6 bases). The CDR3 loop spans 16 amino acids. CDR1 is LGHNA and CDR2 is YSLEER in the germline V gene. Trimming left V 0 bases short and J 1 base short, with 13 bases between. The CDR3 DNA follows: TGCGCCAGCAGCCAAGATCCCGCAGGGGCTTCCTACGAGCAGTACTTC. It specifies CASSQDPAGASYEQYF.

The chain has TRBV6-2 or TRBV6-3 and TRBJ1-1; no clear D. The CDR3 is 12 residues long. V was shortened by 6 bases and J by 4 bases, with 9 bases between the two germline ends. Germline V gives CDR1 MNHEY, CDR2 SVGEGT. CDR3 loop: CASSPVSTEAFF. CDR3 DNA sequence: TGTGCCAGCAGCCCCGTTAGCACTGAAGCTTTCTTT.

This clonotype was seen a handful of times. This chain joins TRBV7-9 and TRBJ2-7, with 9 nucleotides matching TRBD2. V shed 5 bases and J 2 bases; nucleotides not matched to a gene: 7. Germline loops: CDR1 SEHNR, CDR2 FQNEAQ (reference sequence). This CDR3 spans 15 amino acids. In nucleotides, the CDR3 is TGTGCCAGCAGCCTAACTAGCGGGTTAACCTACGAGCAGTACTTC. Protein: CASSLTSGLTYEQYF.

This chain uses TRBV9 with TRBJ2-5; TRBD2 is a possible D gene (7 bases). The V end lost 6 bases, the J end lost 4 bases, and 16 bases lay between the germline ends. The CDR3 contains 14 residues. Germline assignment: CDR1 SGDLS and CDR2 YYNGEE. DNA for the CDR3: TGTGCCAGCACGAAGGGGGGGGGAATAGAGACCCAGTACTTC. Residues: CASTKGGGIETQYF.

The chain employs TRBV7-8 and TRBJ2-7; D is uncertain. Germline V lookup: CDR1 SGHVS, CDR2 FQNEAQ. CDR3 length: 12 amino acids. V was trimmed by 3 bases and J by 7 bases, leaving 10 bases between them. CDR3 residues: CASSFGSGEQYF. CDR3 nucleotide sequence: TGTGCCAGCAGCTTCGGTTCTGGGGAGCAGTACTTC.

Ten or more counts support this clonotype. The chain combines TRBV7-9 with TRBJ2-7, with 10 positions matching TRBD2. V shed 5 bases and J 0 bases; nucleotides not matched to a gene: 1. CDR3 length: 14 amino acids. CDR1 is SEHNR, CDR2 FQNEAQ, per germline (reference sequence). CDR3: CASSGLADSYEQYF. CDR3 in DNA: TGTGCCAGCAGCGGACTAGCGGACTCCTACGAGCAGTACTTC.

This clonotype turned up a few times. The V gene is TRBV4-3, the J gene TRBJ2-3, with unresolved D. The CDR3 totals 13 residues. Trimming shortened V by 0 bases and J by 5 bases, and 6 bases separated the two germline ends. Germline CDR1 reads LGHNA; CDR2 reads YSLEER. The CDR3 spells CASSQEVGDTQYF. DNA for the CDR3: TGCGCCAGCAGCCAAGAAGTTGGAGATACGCAGTATTTT.

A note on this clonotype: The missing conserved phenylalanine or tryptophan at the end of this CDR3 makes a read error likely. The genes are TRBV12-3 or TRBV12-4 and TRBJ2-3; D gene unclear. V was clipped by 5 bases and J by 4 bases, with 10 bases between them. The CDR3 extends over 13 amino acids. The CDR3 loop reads CASSPTSSDTQYL. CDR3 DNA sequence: TGTGCCAGCAGTCCAACTTCGTCAGATACGCAGTATTTA.

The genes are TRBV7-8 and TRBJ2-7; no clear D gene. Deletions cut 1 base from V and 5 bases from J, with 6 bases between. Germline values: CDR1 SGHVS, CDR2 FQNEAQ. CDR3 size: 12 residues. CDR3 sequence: CASSLEADEQYF. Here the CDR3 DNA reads TGTGCCAGCAGCTTAGAGGCAGACGAGCAGTACTTC.

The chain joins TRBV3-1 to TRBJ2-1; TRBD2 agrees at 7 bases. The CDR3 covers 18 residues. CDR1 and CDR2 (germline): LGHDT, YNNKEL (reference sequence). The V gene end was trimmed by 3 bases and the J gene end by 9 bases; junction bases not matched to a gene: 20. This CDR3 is CASSHLGGEVLIRVEQFF. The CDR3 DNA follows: TGTGCCAGCAGCCATTTGGGAGGGGAGGTCCTGATAAGGGTTGAGCAGTTCTTC.

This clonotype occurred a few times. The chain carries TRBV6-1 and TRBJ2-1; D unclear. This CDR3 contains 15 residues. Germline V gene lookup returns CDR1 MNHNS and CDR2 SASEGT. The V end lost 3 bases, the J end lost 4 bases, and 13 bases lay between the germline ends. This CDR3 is CASSDRINLYNEQFF. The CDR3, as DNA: TGTGCCAGCAGTGACAGGATCAATTTATACAATGAGCAGTTCTTC.

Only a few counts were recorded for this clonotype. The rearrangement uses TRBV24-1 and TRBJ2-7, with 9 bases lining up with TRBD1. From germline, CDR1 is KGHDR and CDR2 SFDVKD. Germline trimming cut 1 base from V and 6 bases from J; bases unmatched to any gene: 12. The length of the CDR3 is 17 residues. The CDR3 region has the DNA TGTGCCACCAGTGATTTCTACTACCGGGACAGGGAATCCGAGCAGTACTTC. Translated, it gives CATSDFYYRDRESEQYF.